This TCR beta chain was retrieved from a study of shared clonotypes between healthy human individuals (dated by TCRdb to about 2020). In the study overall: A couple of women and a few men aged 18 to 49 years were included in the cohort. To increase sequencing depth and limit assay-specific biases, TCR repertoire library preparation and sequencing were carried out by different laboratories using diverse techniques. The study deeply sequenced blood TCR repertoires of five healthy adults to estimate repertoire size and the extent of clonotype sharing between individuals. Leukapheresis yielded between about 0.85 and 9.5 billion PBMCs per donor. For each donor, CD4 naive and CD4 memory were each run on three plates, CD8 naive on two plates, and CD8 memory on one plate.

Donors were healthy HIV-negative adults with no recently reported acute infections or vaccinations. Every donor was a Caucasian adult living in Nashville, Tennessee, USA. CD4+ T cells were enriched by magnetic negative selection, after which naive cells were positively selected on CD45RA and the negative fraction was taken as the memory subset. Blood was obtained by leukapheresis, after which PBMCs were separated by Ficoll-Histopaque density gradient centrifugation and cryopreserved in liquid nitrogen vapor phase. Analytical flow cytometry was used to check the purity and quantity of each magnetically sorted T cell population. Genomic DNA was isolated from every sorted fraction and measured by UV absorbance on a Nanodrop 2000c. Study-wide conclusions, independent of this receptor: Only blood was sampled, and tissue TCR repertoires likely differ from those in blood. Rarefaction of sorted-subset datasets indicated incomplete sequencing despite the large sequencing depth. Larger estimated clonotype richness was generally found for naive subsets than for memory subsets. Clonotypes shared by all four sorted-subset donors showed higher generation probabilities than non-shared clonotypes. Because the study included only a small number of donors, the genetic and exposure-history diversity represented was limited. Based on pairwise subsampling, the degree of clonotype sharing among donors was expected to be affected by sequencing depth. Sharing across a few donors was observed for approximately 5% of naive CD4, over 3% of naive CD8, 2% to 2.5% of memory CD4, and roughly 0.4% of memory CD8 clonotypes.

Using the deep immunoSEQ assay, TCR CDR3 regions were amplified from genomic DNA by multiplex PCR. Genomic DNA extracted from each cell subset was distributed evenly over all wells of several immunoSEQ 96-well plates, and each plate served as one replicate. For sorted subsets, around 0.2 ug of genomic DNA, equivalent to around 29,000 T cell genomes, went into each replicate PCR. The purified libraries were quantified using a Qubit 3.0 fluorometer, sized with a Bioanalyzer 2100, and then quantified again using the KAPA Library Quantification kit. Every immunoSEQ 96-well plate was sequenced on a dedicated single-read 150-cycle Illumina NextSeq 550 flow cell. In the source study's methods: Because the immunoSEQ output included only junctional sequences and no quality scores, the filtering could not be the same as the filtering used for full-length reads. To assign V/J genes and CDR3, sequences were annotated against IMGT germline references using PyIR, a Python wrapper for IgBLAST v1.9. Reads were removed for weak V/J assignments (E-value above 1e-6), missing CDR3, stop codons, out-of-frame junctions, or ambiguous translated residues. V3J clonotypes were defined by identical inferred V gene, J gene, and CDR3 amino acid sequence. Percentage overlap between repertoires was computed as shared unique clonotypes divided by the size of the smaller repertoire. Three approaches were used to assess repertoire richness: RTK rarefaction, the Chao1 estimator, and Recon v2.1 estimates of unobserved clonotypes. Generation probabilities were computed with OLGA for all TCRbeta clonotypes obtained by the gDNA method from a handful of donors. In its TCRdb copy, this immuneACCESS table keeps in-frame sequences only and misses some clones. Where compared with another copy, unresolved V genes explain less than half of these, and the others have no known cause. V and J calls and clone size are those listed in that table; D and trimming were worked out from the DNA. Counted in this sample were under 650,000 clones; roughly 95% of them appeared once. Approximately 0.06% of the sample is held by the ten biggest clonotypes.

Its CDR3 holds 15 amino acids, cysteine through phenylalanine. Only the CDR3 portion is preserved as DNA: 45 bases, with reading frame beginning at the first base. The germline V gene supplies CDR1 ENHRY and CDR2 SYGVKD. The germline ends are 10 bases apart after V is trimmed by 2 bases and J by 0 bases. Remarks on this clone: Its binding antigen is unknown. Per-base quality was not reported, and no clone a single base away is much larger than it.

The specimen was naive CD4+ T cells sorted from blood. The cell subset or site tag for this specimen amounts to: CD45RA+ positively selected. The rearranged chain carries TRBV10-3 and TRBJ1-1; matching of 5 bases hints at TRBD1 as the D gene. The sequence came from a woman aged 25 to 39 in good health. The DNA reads TGTGCCATCAGTGAGGGCCGGGGGATGAACACTGAAGCTTTCTTT. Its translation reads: CAISEGRGMNTEAFF.